One sample yielded the 26 T cell receptor beta chains listed below, sequenced in a study of cytomegalovirus exposure and HLA in healthy donors. PCR employed 60 Vbeta and 13 Jbeta primers. Profiled with immunoSEQ multiplex PCR; TCRdb holds only in-frame clones, not every one. In the table there are around 200,000 clones, about three quarters of which are singletons. Material for sequencing was PBMCs. These TCRs come from a woman aged 55-69 years in good health and CMV-seropositive.

This clone was recorded once. The gene calls are TRBV9 and TRBJ2-5, with TRBD2 identical over 7 bases. This CDR3 region has 14 residues. V was clipped by 0 bases and J by 7 bases; unmatched bases: 6. CDR1 is SGDLS, CDR2 YYNGEE, per germline. CDR3 nucleotides: TGTGCCAGCAGCGTAGAGGCTAGCGGTGGGACCCAGTACTTC. Translation: CASSVEASGGTQYF. Supplemented by reference TRBV9 and TRBJ2-5, the full variable domain reads DSGVTQTPKHLITATGQRVTLRCSPRSGDLSVYWYQQSLDQGLQFLIQYYNGEERAKGNILERFSAQQFPDLHSELNLSSLELGDSALYFCASSVEASGGTQYFGPGTRLLVL.

The sample holds a few counts of this clone. The chain uses TRBV2 and TRBJ1-3; 9 bases agree with TRBD1. Unmatched junction bases numbered 1, after V lost 6 bases and J lost 4 bases. CDR1 and CDR2 (germline): SNHLY, FYNNEI. The CDR3 consists of 13 residues. CDR3 region: CASRGTGGNTIYF. The CDR3 coding sequence is TGTGCCAGCAGAGGGACAGGGGGAAACACCATATATTTT.

V gene TRBV27 combines with J gene TRBJ2-5; 10 nucleotides align to TRBD2. Trimming removed 5 bases from V and 4 bases from J; junction bases left unmatched: 19. Germline-derived CDR1 and CDR2 are MNHEY and SMNVEV (reference sequence). This CDR3 contains 19 residues. The CDR3, as DNA: TGTGCCAGCAGTCCAATCCCCCCGGCTAGCGGGGGAGGGAGAGAGACCCAGTACTTC. The encoded protein is CASSPIPPASGGGRETQYF.

This clone has a handful of counts. The rearrangement joins TRBV7-6 to TRBJ2-1; 8 nucleotides align to TRBD2. With 7 bases clipped from V and 8 bases from J, the junction kept 4 bases outside the gene matches. The CDR3 runs 12 residues. Germline CDR1 is SGHVS and CDR2 is FNYEAQ. The chain's CDR3 is CASTPGGDEQFF. The CDR3 nucleotides are TGTGCCAGCACCCCGGGGGGGGATGAGCAGTTCTTC. The full variable domain, in which reference TRBV7-6 and TRBJ2-1 provide the parts outside the CDR3, is GAGVSQSPRYKVTKRGQDVALRCDPISGHVSLYWYRQALGQGPEFLTYFNYEAQQDKSGLPNDRFSAERPEGSISTLTIQRTEQRDSAMYRCASTPGGDEQFFGPGTRLTVL.

Here the CDR3 DNA reads TGTGCCGCTTCCCTCGGGGACACCGGGGAGCTGTTTTTT. It is translated as CAASLGDTGELFF. The chain has TRBV30 and TRBJ2-2; TRBD2 might be the D (5 bases). V was pared by 8 bases and J by 3 bases, with 13 bases between. This CDR3 contains 13 residues. CDR1 GTSNPN and CDR2 SVGIG come from the germline V gene (reference sequence).

The chain couples TRBV28 to TRBJ1-5; TRBD1 aligns across 7 bases. The CDR3 is 15 amino acids. Losses at the gene ends were 5 bases for V and 4 bases for J; bases not matched to a gene: 8. Germline V gene lookup returns CDR1 MDHEN and CDR2 SYDVKM. CDR3 nucleotide sequence: TGTGCCAGCAGTACCCCTCAGGGGGGAAATCAGCCCCAGCATTTT. Its protein product is CASSTPQGGNQPQHF.

This chain uses TRBV7-3 with TRBJ1-1; 7 bases map to TRBD1. J lost 3 bases, V lost 5 bases, and 0 bases had no gene match. The CDR3 has 12 residues. Germline CDR1 reads SGHTA; CDR2 reads FQGTGA. As DNA, the CDR3 is TGTGCCAGCAGCGACAGGGACACTGAAGCTTTCTTT. The encoded protein is CASSDRDTEAFF.

The rearrangement uses TRBV11-3 and TRBJ1-1; 7 positions match TRBD1. Losses at the gene ends were 4 bases for V and 7 bases for J; bases not matched to a gene: 6. Germline V gene lookup returns CDR1 SGHNT and CDR2 YENEEA. This CDR3 has 13 residues. The CDR3 nucleotides are TGTGCCAGCAGCTGGGGACAGTTTGATGAAGCTTTCTTT. Protein sequence: CASSWGQFDEAFF.

J is TRBJ2-3 and V is TRBV9; D unclear. This CDR3 region has 14 residues. Trimming removed 0 bases at V and 6 bases at J, with 11 bases between. Per the germline V gene, CDR1 is SGDLS and CDR2 is YYNGEE. The CDR3 loop is CASSVGPPLDTQYF. The CDR3 region has the DNA TGTGCCAGCAGCGTAGGGCCGCCATTGGATACGCAGTATTTT.

The chain uses TRBV5-1 and TRBJ2-1, with TRBD2 matching 7 bases. The CDR3 is 17 amino acids. In germline, CDR1 is SGHRS, CDR2 YFSETQ. With 0 bases clipped from V and 5 bases from J, the junction kept 11 bases outside the gene matches. In DNA, the CDR3 is TGCGCCAGCAGCTTGGGAACAACGGGGGGTCTCGACAATGAGCAGTTCTTC. This gives the protein CASSLGTTGGLDNEQFF. The entire variable domain, with the rest obtained from reference TRBV5-1 and TRBJ2-1, is as follows: KAGVTQTPRYLIKTRGQQVTLSCSPISGHRSVSWYQQTPGQGLQFLFEYFSETQRNKGNFPGRFSGRQFSNSRSEMNVSTLELGDSALYLCASSLGTTGGLDNEQFFGPGTRLTVL.

The chain is built from TRBV6-6 and TRBJ2-2; D is perhaps TRBD2 (6 bases). The CDR3 has 14 residues. The ends were cut back, 7 bases at V and 6 bases at J, with 15 bases in the middle. Germline CDR1 is MNHNY and CDR2 is SVGAGI (reference sequence). The DNA of the CDR3 is TGTGCCAGCATGTCCGGCGGGGCGGCCGGGGAGCTGTTTTTT. It codes for CASMSGGAAGELFF.

The chain recombines TRBV5-5 with TRBJ2-1, with D possibly being TRBD2 (5 bases). The CDR3 is made up of 17 amino acids. The germline V gene encodes CDR1 SGHKS and CDR2 YYEKEE (reference sequence). Trimming shortened V by 4 bases and J by 0 bases, and 17 bases separated the two germline ends. The CDR3 DNA is TGTGCCAGCAGCCGAGTTGGTCATCGGGGCTCCTACAATGAGCAGTTCTTC. Translated, it gives CASSRVGHRGSYNEQFF.

This clone was seen a few times. The chain is built from TRBV27 and TRBJ1-2; the match to TRBD1 covers 10 bases. Germline lookup yields CDR1 MNHEY and CDR2 SMNVEV (reference sequence). V lost 9 bases to trimming and J lost 4 bases; unmatched junction nucleotides: 2. The CDR3 extends over 12 amino acids. Here the CDR3 DNA reads TGTGCCAGTCGACAGGGGGCCTATGGCTACACCTTC. Protein sequence: CASRQGAYGYTF.

The chain is built from TRBV25-1 and TRBJ2-1; weak D call: TRBD1 (6 bases). This CDR3 is 15 amino acids long. The V and J ends lost 6 bases and 6 bases respectively, with 18 bases between them. The germline V gene has CDR1 MGHDK and CDR2 SYGVNS. CDR3 in amino acids: CASSRPGQWVNEQFF. The DNA for the CDR3 is TGTGCCAGCAGCCGACCGGGACAATGGGTCAATGAGCAGTTCTTC.

The CDR3 loop reads CASSKGVVPGELFF. The CDR3 DNA follows: TGTGCCAGCAGCAAGGGGGTAGTCCCCGGGGAGCTGTTTTTT. The chain has TRBV7-8 and TRBJ2-2, with D possibly matching TRBD1 (6 bases). The CDR3 totals 14 residues. Germline loops: CDR1 SGHVS, CDR2 FQNEAQ. The germline V and J ends were trimmed by 5 bases and 6 bases, with 13 bases remaining between them.

The chain is built from TRBV15 and TRBJ2-5; no definite D call. CDR1 LNHNV and CDR2 YYDKDF come from the germline V gene (reference sequence). There are 18 residues in the CDR3. The V end was cut by 3 bases, the J end by 4 bases, with 24 bases between. CDR3 coding DNA: TGTGCCACCAGCAGTAACTCATTTCCTTTCGGTCACCGAGAGACCCAGTACTTC. Protein: CATSSNSFPFGHRETQYF. Supplemented by reference TRBV15 and TRBJ2-5, the full variable domain reads DAMVIQNPRYQVTQFGKPVTLSCSQTLNHNVMYWYQQKSSQAPKLLFHYYDKDFNNEADTPDNFQSRRPNTSFCFLDIRSPGLGDTAMYLCATSSNSFPFGHRETQYFGPGTRLLVL.

The chain recombines TRBV7-9 with TRBJ1-3; 7 bases map to TRBD1. CDR3 length equals 16 residues. Germline-derived CDR1 and CDR2 are SEHNR and FQNEAQ (reference sequence). V dropped 5 bases and J dropped 0; count of bases not matched to a gene: 7. Here the CDR3 reads CASSPEWDSSGNTIYF. The DNA for the CDR3 is TGTGCCAGCAGCCCGGAATGGGACAGCTCTGGAAACACCATATATTTT. Full variable domain (rest looked up from reference TRBV7-9 and TRBJ1-3): DTGVSQNPRHKITKRGQNVTFRCDPISEHNRLYWYRQTLGQGPEFLTYFQNEAQLEKSRLLSDRFSAERPKGSFSTLEIQRTEQGDSAMYLCASSPEWDSSGNTIYFGEGSWLTVV.

This clone was picked up a small number of times. The rearrangement joins TRBV27 to TRBJ2-1; D is uncertain. Germline V gives CDR1 MNHEY, CDR2 SMNVEV (reference sequence). The CDR3 spans 12 residues. The V gene lost 7 bases and the J gene lost 5 bases, with 9 bases spanning the gap. The CDR3 region is CASNGEDNEQFF. The CDR3, as DNA: TGTGCCAGCAACGGAGAGGACAATGAGCAGTTCTTC.

The chain links TRBV7-9 to TRBJ1-2; D is unresolved. V was shortened by 0 bases and J by 3 bases, with 11 bases between the two germline ends. The CDR3 runs 15 residues. Germline V gives CDR1 SEHNR, CDR2 FQNEAQ (reference sequence). CDR3 region: CASSLAGGQHYGYTF. The DNA for the CDR3 is TGTGCCAGCAGCTTAGCCGGCGGGCAGCACTATGGCTACACCTTC.

The V and J genes are TRBV2 and TRBJ2-1, with 12 nucleotides matching TRBD2. The germline gives CDR1 SNHLY, CDR2 FYNNEI. The CDR3 is 15 amino acids. V shed 6 bases and J 4 bases; nucleotides not matched to a gene: 4. The CDR3 coding sequence is TGTGCCAGCAGGGCCGGACTAGCGGGGTACAATGAGCAGTTCTTC. Its translation: CASRAGLAGYNEQFF.

The V and J genes are TRBV4-2 and TRBJ1-3, with 11 bases fitting TRBD1. The trim removed 2 bases at V and 3 bases at J, leaving 3 bases unmatched. The CDR3 consists of 16 residues. Germline V lookup: CDR1 LGHNA, CDR2 YNFKEQ. The CDR3 nucleotides read TGTGCCAGCAGCCAAACGGGACAGGGGGTTGGAAACACCATATATTTT. Translated: CASSQTGQGVGNTIYF.

This clone was seen only once. The rearrangement uses TRBV7-9 and TRBJ1-2, with 7 nucleotides matching TRBD1. Germline loops: CDR1 SEHNR, CDR2 FQNEAQ (reference sequence). The junction had 2 bases not matched to a gene; V was cut back by 0 bases and J by 4 bases. The CDR3 extends over 14 amino acids. The CDR3 bases are TGTGCCAGCAGCTTAGCGGGGGACAGCTATGGCTACACCTTC. Translating it yields CASSLAGDSYGYTF.

The V call is TRBV28, the J call TRBJ2-3, with TRBD2 identical over 11 bases. CDR1 is MDHEN and CDR2 is SYDVKM in the germline V gene. Losses at the gene ends were 3 bases for V and 3 bases for J; bases not matched to a gene: 5. The CDR3 consists of 16 residues. The CDR3 region has the DNA TGTGCCAGCAGTTTCCCGGGGACTAGCGGAACAGATACGCAGTATTTT. This codes for CASSFPGTSGTDTQYF.

This clone was counted between two and nine times. The chain employs TRBV6-5 and TRBJ2-7, with a tentative D call TRBD1 (5 bases). This CDR3 is built from 13 residues. The V end lost 2 bases, the J end lost 3 bases, and 8 bases lay between the germline ends. Germline-derived CDR1 and CDR2 are MNHEY and SVGAGI. The CDR3 sequence: CASSYARVYEQYF. The CDR3 DNA reads as TGTGCCAGCAGTTACGCCAGGGTCTACGAGCAGTACTTC.

The chain combines TRBV18 with TRBJ2-5, with D perhaps matching TRBD2 (6 bases). The V end lost 1 base, the J end lost 2 bases, and 11 bases lay between the germline ends. The CDR3 has 15 residues. Germline V gene data show CDR1 as KGHSH and CDR2 as LQKENI. CDR3 bases: TGTGCCAGCTCACCACGGGGGGACCGTCAAGAGACCCAGTACTTC. Amino acids: CASSPRGDRQETQYF.

This chain connects TRBV7-3 to TRBJ2-7; D not certain. This CDR3 spans 13 amino acids. V was shortened by 3 bases and J by 6 bases, with 12 bases between the two germline ends. Germline CDR1 and CDR2: SGHTA and FQGTGA. The CDR3 is CASSLREPREQYF. The CDR3, as DNA: TGTGCCAGCAGCTTGAGAGAGCCCCGCGAGCAGTACTTC.